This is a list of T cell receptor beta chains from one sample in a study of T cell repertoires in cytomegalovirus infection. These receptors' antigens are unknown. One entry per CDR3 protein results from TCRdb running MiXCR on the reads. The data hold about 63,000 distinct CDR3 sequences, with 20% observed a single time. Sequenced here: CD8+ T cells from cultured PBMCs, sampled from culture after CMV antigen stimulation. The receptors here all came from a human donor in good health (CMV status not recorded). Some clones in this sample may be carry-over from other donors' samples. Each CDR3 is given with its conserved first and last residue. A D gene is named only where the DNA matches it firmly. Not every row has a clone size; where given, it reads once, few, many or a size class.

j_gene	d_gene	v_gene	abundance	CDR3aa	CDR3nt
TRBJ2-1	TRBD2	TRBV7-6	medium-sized	CASSFTPPSGGNEQFF	TGTGCCAGCAGTTTCACCCCCCCTAGCGGGGGGAATGAGCAGTTCTTC
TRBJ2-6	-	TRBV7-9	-	CASSSPPHYSSGSGANVLTF	TGTGCCAGCAGCTCCCCACCCCACTACTCTTCAGGCTCTGGGGCCAACGTCCTGACTTTC
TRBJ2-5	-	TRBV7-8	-	CASSLDGLVETQYF	TGTGCCAGCAGCTTAGACGGTCTTGTGGAGACCCAGTACTTC
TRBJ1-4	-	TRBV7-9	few	CASSPGWGEDEKLFF	TGTGCCAGCAGCCCCGGTTGGGGGGAGGATGAAAAACTGTTTTTT
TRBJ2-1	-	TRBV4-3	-	CASSHLDYNEQFF	TGCGCCAGCAGCCACCTGGATTACAATGAGCAGTTCTTC
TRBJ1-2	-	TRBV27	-	CASSYAGDYGYTF	TGTGCCAGCAGTTATGCAGGGGACTATGGCTACACCTTC
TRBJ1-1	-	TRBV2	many	CASSDSPAFF	TGTGCCAGCAGTGACTCTCCAGCTTTCTTT
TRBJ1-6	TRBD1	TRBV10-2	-	CASSEPGQGHNSPLHF	TGCGCCAGCAGTGAGCCGGGACAGGGTCATAATTCACCCCTCCACTTT
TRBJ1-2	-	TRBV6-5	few	CASSYREIDGYTF	TGTGCCAGCAGTTACCGAGAGATTGATGGCTACACCTTC
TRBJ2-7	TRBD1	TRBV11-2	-	CASSLNWDRGYEQYF	TGTGCCAGCAGCCTTAACTGGGACAGGGGCTACGAGCAGTACTTC
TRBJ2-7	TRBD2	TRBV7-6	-	CASSSLGGSDEQYF	TGTGCCAGCAGCTCGTTGGGGGGGTCGGACGAGCAGTACTTC
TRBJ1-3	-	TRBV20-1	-	CSASPFGIGGNTIYF	TGCAGTGCTAGCCCTTTCGGGATTGGGGGAAACACCATATATTTT
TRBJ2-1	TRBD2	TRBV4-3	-	CASSQDGGGSYNEQFF	TGCGCCAGCAGCCAAGACGGGGGGGGATCCTACAATGAGCAGTTCTTC
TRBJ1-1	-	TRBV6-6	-	CASFTEQNTEAFF	TGTGCCAGCTTTACAGAACAGAACACTGAAGCTTTCTTT
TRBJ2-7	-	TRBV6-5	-	CASSYSSGAIAGEQYF	TGTGCCAGCAGTTACTCGTCCGGCGCCATAGCCGGGGAGCAGTACTTC
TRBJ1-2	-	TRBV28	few	CAAETTGRYGYTF	TGTGCTGCAGAGACGACAGGCCGATATGGCTACACCTTC
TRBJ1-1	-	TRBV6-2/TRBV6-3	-	CATLGGTEAFF	TGTGCCACCTTGGGAGGAACTGAAGCTTTCTTT
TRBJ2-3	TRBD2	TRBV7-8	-	CASSLAGLGGRNTQYF	TGTGCCAGCAGCTTAGCGGGACTAGGAGGCAGGAATACGCAGTATTTT
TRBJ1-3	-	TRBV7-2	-	CASSFRPLGNTIYF	TGTGCCAGCAGCTTCAGGCCGCTCGGAAACACCATATATTTT
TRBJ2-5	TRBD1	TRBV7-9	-	CASSFLLTGGQETQYF	TGTGCCAGCAGCTTTCTCCTAACAGGGGGCCAAGAGACCCAGTACTTC
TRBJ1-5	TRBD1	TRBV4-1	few	CASSQDSGQGDQPQHF	TGCGCCAGCAGCCAAGACTCTGGACAGGGTGATCAGCCCCAGCATTTT
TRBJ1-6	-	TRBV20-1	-	CSARDRAKSSYNSPLHF	TGCAGTGCTAGAGATCGAGCGAAAAGCTCCTATAATTCACCCCTCCACTTT
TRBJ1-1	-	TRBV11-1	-	CASSGRDAPTEAFF	TGTGCCAGCAGCGGCCGGGATGCACCCACTGAAGCTTTCTTT
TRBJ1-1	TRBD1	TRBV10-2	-	CASSRGGADTEAFF	TGCGCCAGCAGTCGAGGGGGCGCAGACACTGAAGCTTTCTTT
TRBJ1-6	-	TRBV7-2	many	CASSLIGHLYNSPLHF	TGTGCCAGCAGCTTGATCGGACACCTCTATAATTCACCCCTCCACTTT